Following are 17 T cell receptor beta chains from one sample sequenced in a study of blood T cells in healthy people across ages. Together with a sample-barcoded 5' primer, a J-beta primer mix was included in a second PCR lasting about 6 to 12 cycles. In TCRdb, the 5' RACE reads were re-called with MiXCR into one record per CDR3 protein. Of 700,000 or so distinct CDR3 sequences in the sample, 22% are singletons; the top ten hold about 22%. Sequencing was performed on blood. The origin of the receptors is a man between 65 and 85 years old in good health.

In this sample, this clonotype turned up a few times. The genes are TRBV28 and TRBJ1-1; D is unclear. Per the germline V gene, CDR1 is MDHEN and CDR2 is SYDVKM. The germline V and J ends were trimmed by 7 bases and 6 bases, with 12 bases remaining between them. This CDR3 has 12 residues. CDR3 sequence: CASIGQFPEAFF. The CDR3 bases are TGTGCCAGCATAGGTCAGTTCCCTGAAGCTTTCTTT.

V and J are TRBV27 and TRBJ2-1; 7 bases are a match to TRBD2. The CDR3 is 15 amino acids. The trim removed 1 base at V and 9 bases at J, leaving 9 bases unmatched. Germline lookup yields CDR1 MNHEY and CDR2 SMNVEV (reference sequence). For the CDR3, the DNA is TGTGCCAGCAGTTTATTACTAGCGAAGTGGGGTGAGCAGTTCTTC. Its protein product is CASSLLLAKWGEQFF.

CDR3 DNA: TGCAGTGCTAGCGGGGAAACTGAAGCTTTCTTT. Residues: CSASGETEAFF. This chain links TRBV20-1 with TRBJ1-1; no clear D gene. Trimming removed 3 bases from V and 5 bases from J, with 7 bases in between. The CDR3 sequence is 11 residues long. Looked up from germline, CDR1 is DFQATT and CDR2 is SNEGSKA (reference sequence).

With respect to this clonotype: At one boundary the junction diverges from the germline segment, which might be a read error. The genes are TRBV9 and TRBJ2-4, with D unresolved. The CDR3 covers 11 residues. Germline-derived CDR1 and CDR2 are SGDLS and YYNGEE. CDR3 in amino acids: CANSVEDIQYF. The CDR3 nucleotides read TGTGCCAACAGCGTCGAAGACATTCAGTACTTC.

This clonotype has more than one count but fewer than ten. The chain is built from TRBV6-6 and TRBJ1-2; 7 nucleotides line up with TRBD1. The germline gives CDR1 MNHNY, CDR2 SVGAGI (reference sequence). The CDR3 is made up of 13 amino acids. The V segment lost 5 bases and the J segment 6 bases; nucleotides outside the gene matches: 6. The CDR3 is CASSLGQVNGYTF. As DNA, the CDR3 is TGTGCCAGCAGTCTAGGACAGGTTAATGGCTACACCTTC.

V and J are TRBV7-9 and TRBJ1-1, with D perhaps TRBD1 (6 bases). Per the germline V gene, CDR1 is SEHNR and CDR2 is FQNEAQ (reference sequence). V lost 5 bases, J lost 4 bases, and 17 bases lay in between. This CDR3 is built from 15 residues. The CDR3 nucleotides read TGTGCCAGCAGCCCTAACAGGGTACAAGGCACTGAAGCTTTCTTT. It is translated as CASSPNRVQGTEAFF.

The rearrangement joins TRBV15 to TRBJ2-5; D may be TRBD1 (5 bases). Trimming took off 0 bases at V and 1 base at J, with 15 bases between the two ends. This CDR3 has 17 amino acids. CDR1 and CDR2 from the germline V gene are LNHNV and YYDKDF (reference sequence). The chain's CDR3 is CATSRDLVRALQETQYF. As DNA, the CDR3 is TGTGCCACCAGCAGAGATCTTGTCAGGGCCCTCCAAGAGACCCAGTACTTC.

This clonotype occurred a few times. CDR3 sequence reads: CSALGGANYGYTF. The CDR3 nucleotides read TGCAGTGCTCTGGGGGGAGCTAACTATGGCTACACCTTC. The chain carries TRBV20-1 and TRBJ1-2; TRBD1 is a possible D gene (5 bases). Germline V gene sequence: CDR1 DFQATT, CDR2 SNEGSKA (reference sequence). V lost 5 bases and J 0 bases, leaving 10 bases between the germline ends. This CDR3 has 13 amino acids.

This clonotype has a handful of counts. The V gene is TRBV6-5, the J gene TRBJ2-1, with 9 bases lining up with TRBD2. V trimming: 5 bases; J trimming: 7 bases; junction bases outside the gene matches: 6. The CDR3 has 14 amino acids. Germline values: CDR1 MNHEY, CDR2 SVGAGI. CDR3 DNA: TGTGCCAGCAGTGCTGGGACTAGCTTTAATGAGCAGTTCTTC. Its translation: CASSAGTSFNEQFF.

The rearrangement uses TRBV20-1 and TRBJ2-1; 7 nucleotides match TRBD2. The DNA end lines up better with TRBJ2-7; the J call may be wrong. The CDR3 has 12 residues. From germline, CDR1 is DFQATT and CDR2 SNEGSKA (reference sequence). CDR3 sequence: CSARGGSKEQYV. The CDR3 nucleotides are TGCAGTGCTAGAGGCGGGAGTAAAGAGCAGTACGTC.

This chain connects TRBV5-4 to TRBJ1-4; a weak D match, TRBD1 (6 bases). The CDR3 contains 13 residues. V was shortened by 10 bases and J by 7 bases, with 17 bases between the two germline ends. CDR1 SGHNT and CDR2 YYREEE come from the germline V gene (reference sequence). The CDR3 spells CACGPQGSEKLFF. The CDR3 DNA reads TGTGCCTGCGGCCCACAGGGTTCTGAAAAACTGTTTTTT.

Only one count was recorded for this clonotype. This chain connects TRBV27 to TRBJ1-2; 12 positions agree with TRBD1. Germline V gene data show CDR1 as MNHEY and CDR2 as SMNVEV (reference sequence). The CDR3 extends over 15 amino acids. J gave up 0 bases and V 6 bases, and 2 bases lay outside the gene matches. The chain's CDR3 is CASRRDRGPNYGYTF. For the CDR3, the DNA is TGTGCCAGCAGGAGGGACAGGGGGCCTAACTATGGCTACACCTTC.

The chain combines TRBV3-1 with TRBJ2-3, with 13 bases lining up with TRBD2. The CDR3 extends over 19 amino acids. Germline assignment: CDR1 LGHDT and CDR2 YNNKEL (reference sequence). The junction had 13 bases not matched to a gene; V was cut back by 2 bases and J by 5 bases. The CDR3 nucleotides are TGTGCCAGCAGCCAAAAAAAAGGAGGGACTAGCGGGGTGATAGATACGCAGTATTTT. Translation: CASSQKKGGTSGVIDTQYF.

This chain uses TRBV20-1 with TRBJ2-2; the D gene could be TRBD1 or TRBD2 (5 bases each). This CDR3 is 14 amino acids long. CDR1 and CDR2 from the germline V gene are DFQATT and SNEGSKA (reference sequence). Trimming removed 6 bases at V and 5 bases at J, with 16 bases between. In nucleotides, the CDR3 is TGCAGTGCAGGGCTAGCAAGGGGAACCGGGGAGCTGTTTTTT. This gives the protein CSAGLARGTGELFF.

This rearrangement joins TRBV28 to TRBJ2-7; tentative D call: TRBD2 (7 bases). Trimming removed 4 bases at V and 4 bases at J, with 17 bases between. CDR3 size: 15 residues. Germline V gives CDR1 MDHEN, CDR2 SYDVKM. In DNA, the CDR3 is TGTGCCAGCAGTTCCCCCGGCAGGGGAGGGTACGAGCAGTACTTC. It codes for CASSSPGRGGYEQYF.

The gene calls are TRBV12-5 and TRBJ2-1; 7 bases are shared with TRBD2. This CDR3 has 18 residues. The germline CDR1 and CDR2 sequences are LGHNT and FRNRAP. Trimming took 5 bases from V and 0 from J; bases not matched to a gene: 13. The CDR3 nucleotides read TGTGCTAGTGGTCCCAGCGGGGTAATAAGGAGCTCCTACAATGAGCAGTTCTTC. It specifies CASGPSGVIRSSYNEQFF.

The chain is built from TRBV4-3 and TRBJ1-4; D is unclear. Germline values: CDR1 LGHNA, CDR2 YSLEER. The CDR3 runs 13 residues. Trimming removed 0 bases from V and 10 bases from J, with 9 bases in between. CDR3: CASSQDREVKLFF. As DNA, the CDR3 is TGCGCCAGCAGCCAAGATAGGGAGGTAAAACTGTTTTTT.